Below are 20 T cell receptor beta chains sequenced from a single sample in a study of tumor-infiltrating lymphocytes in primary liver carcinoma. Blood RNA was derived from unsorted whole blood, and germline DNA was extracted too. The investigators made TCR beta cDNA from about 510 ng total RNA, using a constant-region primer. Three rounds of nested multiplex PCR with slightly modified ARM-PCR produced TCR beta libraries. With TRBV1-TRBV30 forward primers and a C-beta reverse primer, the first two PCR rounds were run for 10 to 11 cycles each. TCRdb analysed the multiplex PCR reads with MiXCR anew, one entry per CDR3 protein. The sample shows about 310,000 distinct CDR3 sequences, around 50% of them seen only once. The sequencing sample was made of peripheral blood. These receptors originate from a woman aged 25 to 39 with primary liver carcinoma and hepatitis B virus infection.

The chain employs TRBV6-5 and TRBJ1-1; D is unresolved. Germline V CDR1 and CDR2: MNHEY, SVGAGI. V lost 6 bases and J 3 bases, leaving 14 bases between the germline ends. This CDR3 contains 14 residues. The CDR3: CASRSPGVYTEAFF. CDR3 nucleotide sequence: TGTGCCAGCAGATCCCCCGGGGTATACACTGAAGCTTTCTTT.

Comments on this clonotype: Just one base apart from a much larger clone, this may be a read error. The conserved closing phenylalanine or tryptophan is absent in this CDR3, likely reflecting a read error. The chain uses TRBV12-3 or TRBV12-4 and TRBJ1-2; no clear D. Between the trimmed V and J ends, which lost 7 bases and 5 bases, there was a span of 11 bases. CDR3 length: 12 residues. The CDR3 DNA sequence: TGTGCCAGCACCTCCCGGGGTTATGGCTACACCTCC. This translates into CASTSRGYGYTS.

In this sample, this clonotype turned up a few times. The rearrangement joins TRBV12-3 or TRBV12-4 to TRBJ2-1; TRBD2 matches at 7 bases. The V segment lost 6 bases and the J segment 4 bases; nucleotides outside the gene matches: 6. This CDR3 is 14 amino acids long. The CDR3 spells CASRRLAEYNEQFF. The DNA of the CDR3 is TGTGCCAGCAGGCGTCTAGCGGAGTACAATGAGCAGTTCTTC.

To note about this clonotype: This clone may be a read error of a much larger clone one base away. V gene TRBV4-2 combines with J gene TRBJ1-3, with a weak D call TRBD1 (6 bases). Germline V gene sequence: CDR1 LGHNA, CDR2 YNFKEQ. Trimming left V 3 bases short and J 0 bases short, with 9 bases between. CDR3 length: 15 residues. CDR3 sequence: CASSHIGGSGNTIYF. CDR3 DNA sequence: TGTGCCAGCAGCCACATAGGGGGCTCTGGAAACACCATATATTTT.

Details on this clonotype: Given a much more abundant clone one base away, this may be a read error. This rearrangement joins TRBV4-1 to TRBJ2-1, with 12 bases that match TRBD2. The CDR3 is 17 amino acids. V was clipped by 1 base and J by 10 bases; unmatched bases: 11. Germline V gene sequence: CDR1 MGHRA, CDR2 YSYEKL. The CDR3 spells CASSQGLRLAGVREQFF. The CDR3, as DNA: TGCGCCAGCAGCCAAGGACTACGACTAGCGGGAGTGCGGGAGCAGTTCTTC.

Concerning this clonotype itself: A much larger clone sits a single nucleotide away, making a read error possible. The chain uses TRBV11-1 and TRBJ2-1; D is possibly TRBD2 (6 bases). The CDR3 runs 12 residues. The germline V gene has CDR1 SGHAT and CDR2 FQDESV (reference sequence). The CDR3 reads CTSSLSGVGQFF. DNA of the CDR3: TGTACCAGCAGCTTATCGGGGGTTGGGCAGTTCTTC.

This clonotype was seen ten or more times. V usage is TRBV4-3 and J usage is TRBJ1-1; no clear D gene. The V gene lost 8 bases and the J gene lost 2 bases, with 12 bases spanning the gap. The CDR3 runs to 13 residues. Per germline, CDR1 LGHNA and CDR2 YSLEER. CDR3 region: CASSSRVNTEAFF. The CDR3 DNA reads TGCGCCAGCTCCTCCCGGGTTAACACTGAAGCTTTCTTT.

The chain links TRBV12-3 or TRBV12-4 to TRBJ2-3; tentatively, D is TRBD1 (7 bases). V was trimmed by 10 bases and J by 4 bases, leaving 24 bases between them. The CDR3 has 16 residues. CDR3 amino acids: CAIGGGGTQSPDTQYF. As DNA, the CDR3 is TGTGCCATCGGAGGGGGCGGCACCCAGAGCCCAGATACGCAGTATTTT.

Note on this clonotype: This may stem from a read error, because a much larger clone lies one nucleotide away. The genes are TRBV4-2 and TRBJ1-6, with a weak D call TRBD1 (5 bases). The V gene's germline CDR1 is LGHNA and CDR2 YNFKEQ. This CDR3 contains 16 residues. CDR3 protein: CASSQVAGTDNSHLHF. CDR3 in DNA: TGTGCCAGCAGCCAAGTCGCTGGGACTGATAATTCACACCTCCACTTT.

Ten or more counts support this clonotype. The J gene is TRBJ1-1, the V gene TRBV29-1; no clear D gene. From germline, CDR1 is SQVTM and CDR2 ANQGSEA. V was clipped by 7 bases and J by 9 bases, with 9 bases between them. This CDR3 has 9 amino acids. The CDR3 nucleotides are TGCAGCGAGGGTGATAAAGCTTTCTTT. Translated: CSEGDKAFF.

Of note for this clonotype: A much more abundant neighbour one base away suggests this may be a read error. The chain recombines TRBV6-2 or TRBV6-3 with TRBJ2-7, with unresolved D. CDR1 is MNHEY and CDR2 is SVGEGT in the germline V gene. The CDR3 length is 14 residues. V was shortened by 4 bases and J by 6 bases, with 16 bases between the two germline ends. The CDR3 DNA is TGTGCCAGCAGTTCTGGGAAGCCGGGCGGCGAGCAGTACTTC. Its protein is CASSSGKPGGEQYF.

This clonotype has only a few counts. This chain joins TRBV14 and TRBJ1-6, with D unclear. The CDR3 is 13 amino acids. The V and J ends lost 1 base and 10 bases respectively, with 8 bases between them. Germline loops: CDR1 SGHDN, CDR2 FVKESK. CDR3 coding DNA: TGTGCCAGCAGCCAAGTACGGGAGTCACCCCTCCACTTT. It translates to CASSQVRESPLHF.

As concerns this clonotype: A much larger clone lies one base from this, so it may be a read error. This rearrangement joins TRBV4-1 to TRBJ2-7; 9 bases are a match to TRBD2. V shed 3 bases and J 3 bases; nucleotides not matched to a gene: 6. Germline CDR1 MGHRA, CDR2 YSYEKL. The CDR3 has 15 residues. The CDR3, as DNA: TGCGCCAGCAGCCACCTAGCGGGATGCCTCTACGAGCAGTACTTC. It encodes CASSHLAGCLYEQYF.

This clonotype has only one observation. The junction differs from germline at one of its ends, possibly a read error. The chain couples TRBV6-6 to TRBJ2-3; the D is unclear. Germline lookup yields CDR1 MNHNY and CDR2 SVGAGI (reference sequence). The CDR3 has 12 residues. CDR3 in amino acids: CVSSLQTDTQYF. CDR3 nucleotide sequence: TGTGTCAGCAGCCTTCAAACAGATACGCAGTATTTT.

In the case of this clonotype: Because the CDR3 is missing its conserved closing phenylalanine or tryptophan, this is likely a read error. In nucleotides, the CDR3 is TGTGCCAGCAGCCCTGGACGGTGGAATTCACCCCTCCACTAT. Encoded protein: CASSPGRWNSPLHY. The rearrangement uses TRBV7-9 and TRBJ1-6, with no clear D. V gave up 5 bases and J gave up 7 bases, with 12 bases separating them. The length of the CDR3 is 14 residues. CDR1 is SEHNR and CDR2 is FQNEAQ in the germline V gene (reference sequence).

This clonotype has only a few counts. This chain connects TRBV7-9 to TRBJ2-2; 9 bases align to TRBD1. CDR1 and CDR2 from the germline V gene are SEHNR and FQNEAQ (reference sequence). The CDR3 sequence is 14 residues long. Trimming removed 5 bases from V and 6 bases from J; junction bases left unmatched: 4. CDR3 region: CASSLTGGAGELFF. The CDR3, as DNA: TGTGCCAGCAGCCTGACAGGGGGTGCCGGGGAGCTGTTTTTT.

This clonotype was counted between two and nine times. As DNA, the CDR3 is TGTGCCAGCAGCATACTGATCGGGCACGGATGGGGAGATGAGCAGTTCTTC. This sequence encodes CASSILIGHGWGDEQFF. V is TRBV6-1 and J is TRBJ2-1; the D gene is possibly TRBD2 (5 bases). Per germline, CDR1 MNHNS and CDR2 SASEGT. V was trimmed by 6 bases and J by 8 bases, leaving 26 bases between them. The CDR3 is made up of 17 amino acids.

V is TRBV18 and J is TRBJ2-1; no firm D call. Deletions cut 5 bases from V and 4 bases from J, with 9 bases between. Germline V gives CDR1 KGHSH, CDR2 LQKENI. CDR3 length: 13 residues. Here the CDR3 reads CASSGIPYNEQFF. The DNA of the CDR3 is TGTGCCAGCTCAGGGATTCCTTACAATGAGCAGTTCTTC.

Here the CDR3 DNA reads TGCGCCAGCAGCCAACAGGGACACAGCGCAGATACGCAGTATTTT. Translated, it gives CASSQQGHSADTQYF. J is TRBJ2-3 and V is TRBV4-1, with D tentatively TRBD1 (6 bases). Trimming left V 2 bases short and J 4 bases short, with 13 bases between. The length of the CDR3 is 15 residues. Germline lookup yields CDR1 MGHRA and CDR2 YSYEKL.

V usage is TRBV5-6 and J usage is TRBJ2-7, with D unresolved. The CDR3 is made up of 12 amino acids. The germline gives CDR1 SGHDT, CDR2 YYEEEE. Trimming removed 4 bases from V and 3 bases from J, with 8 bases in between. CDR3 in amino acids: CASSMRLYEQYF. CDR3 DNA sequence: TGTGCCAGCAGCATGCGCCTCTACGAGCAGTACTTC.